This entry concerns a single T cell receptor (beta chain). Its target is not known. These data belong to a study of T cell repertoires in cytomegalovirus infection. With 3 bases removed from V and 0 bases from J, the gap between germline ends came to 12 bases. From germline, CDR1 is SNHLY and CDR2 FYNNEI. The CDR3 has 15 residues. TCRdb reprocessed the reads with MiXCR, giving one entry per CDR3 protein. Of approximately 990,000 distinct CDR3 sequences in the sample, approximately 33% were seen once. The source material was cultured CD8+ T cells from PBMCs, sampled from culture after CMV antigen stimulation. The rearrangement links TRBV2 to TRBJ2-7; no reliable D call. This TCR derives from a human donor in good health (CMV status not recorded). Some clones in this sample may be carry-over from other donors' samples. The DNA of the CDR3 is TGTGCCAGCAGTGATACGGACGGAAACTCCTACGAGCAGTACTTC. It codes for CASSDTDGNSYEQYF.